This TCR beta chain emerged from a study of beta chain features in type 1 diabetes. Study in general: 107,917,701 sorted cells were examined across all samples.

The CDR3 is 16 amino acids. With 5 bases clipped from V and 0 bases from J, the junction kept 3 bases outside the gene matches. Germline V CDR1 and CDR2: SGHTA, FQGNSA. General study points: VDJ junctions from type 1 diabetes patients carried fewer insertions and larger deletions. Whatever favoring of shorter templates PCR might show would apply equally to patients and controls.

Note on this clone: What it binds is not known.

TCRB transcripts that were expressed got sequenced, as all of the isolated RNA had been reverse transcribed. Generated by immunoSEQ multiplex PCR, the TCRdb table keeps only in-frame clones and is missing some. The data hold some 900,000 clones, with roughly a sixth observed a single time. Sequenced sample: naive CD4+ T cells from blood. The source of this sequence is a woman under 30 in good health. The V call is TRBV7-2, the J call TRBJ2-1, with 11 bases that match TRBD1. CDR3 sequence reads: CASSAGTGGSYNEQFF. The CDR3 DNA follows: TGTGCCAGCAGCGCAGGGACAGGGGGCTCCTACAATGAGCAGTTCTTC.